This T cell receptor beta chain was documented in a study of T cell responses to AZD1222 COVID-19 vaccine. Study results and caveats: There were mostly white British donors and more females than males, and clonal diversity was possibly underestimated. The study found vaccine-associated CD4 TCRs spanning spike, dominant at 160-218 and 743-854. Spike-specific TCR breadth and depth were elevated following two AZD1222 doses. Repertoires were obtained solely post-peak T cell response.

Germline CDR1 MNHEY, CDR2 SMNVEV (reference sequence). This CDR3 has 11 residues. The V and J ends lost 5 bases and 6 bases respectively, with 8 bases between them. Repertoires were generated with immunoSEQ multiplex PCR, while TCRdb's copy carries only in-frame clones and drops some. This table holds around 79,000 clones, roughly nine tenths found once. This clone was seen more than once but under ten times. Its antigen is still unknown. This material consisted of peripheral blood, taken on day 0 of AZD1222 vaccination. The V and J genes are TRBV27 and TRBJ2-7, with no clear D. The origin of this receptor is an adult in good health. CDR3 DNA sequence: TGTGCCAGCAGTCAAGGACCCGAGCAGTACTTC. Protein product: CASSQGPEQYF.